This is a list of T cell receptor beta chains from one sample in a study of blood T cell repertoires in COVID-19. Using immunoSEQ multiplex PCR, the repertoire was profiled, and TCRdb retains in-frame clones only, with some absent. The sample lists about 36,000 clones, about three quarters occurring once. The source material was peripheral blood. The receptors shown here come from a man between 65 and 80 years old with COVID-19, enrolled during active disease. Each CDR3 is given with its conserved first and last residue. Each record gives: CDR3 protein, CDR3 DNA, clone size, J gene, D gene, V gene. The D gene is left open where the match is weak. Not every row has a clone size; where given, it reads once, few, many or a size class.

CDR3: CASTVPPANYEQYF
DNA: TGTGCCAGCACGGTGCCCCCAGCGAACTACGAGCAGTACTTC
size: once
J: TRBJ2-7
D: -
V: TRBV7-2

CDR3: CASSRTSGRSLIEQFF
DNA: TGTGCCAGTAGTCGGACTAGCGGGAGGTCGTTGATTGAGCAGTTCTTC
size: -
J: TRBJ2-1
D: TRBD2
V: TRBV19

CDR3: CSAPTGHGYTF
DNA: TGCAGTGCCCCAACAGGGCATGGCTACACCTTC
size: -
J: TRBJ1-2
D: -
V: TRBV20-1

CDR3: CASSFGLAGGLTKNIQYF
DNA: TGCGCCAGCAGCTTTGGACTAGCGGGAGGACTTACCAAAAACATTCAGTACTTC
size: once
J: TRBJ2-4
D: TRBD2
V: TRBV5-1

CDR3: CAISEPGTGSLRSPLHF
DNA: TGTGCCATCAGTGAGCCCGGGACAGGGTCGTTGCGTTCACCCCTCCACTTT
size: -
J: TRBJ1-6
D: TRBD1
V: TRBV10-3

CDR3: CASSPGGALNTEAFF
DNA: TGTGCCAGCTCACCGGGGGGAGCTCTGAACACTGAAGCTTTCTTT
size: once
J: TRBJ1-1
D: -
V: TRBV18

CDR3: CASRWTGQPQHF
DNA: TGCGCCAGCAGATGGACAGGGCAGCCCCAGCATTTT
size: -
J: TRBJ1-5
D: TRBD1
V: TRBV5-1

CDR3: CASSSAAGVARFF
DNA: TGTGCCAGCAGTTCCGCAGCGGGAGTCGCTCGGTTCTTC
size: -
J: TRBJ2-1
D: TRBD2
V: TRBV6-5

CDR3: CASSKLADTVTGELFF
DNA: TGTGCCAGCAGCAAACTAGCGGACACCGTCACCGGGGAGCTGTTTTTT
size: -
J: TRBJ2-2
D: -
V: TRBV21-1

CDR3: CASSATGFSQETQYF
DNA: TGTGCCAGCAGCGCGACAGGGTTTAGTCAAGAGACCCAGTACTTC
size: -
J: TRBJ2-5
D: TRBD1
V: TRBV27

CDR3: CASSYLSRGTGNTIYF
DNA: TGTGCCAGCAGTTACCTTTCCAGGGGGACTGGAAACACCATATATTTT
size: -
J: TRBJ1-3
D: TRBD1
V: TRBV6-5

CDR3: CASSERQVAFF
DNA: TGTGCCAGCAGTGAGAGACAGGTAGCTTTCTTT
size: -
J: TRBJ1-1
D: -
V: TRBV12-3/TRBV12-4

CDR3: CASSYLLAGTDTQYF
DNA: TGTGCCAGCAGCTACCTACTAGCGGGAACAGATACGCAGTATTTT
size: -
J: TRBJ2-3
D: TRBD2
V: TRBV3-1/TRBV3-2

CDR3: CASSFKRGGREQYF
DNA: TGTGCCAGCAGTTTTAAGCGGGGGGGCCGCGAGCAGTACTTC
size: -
J: TRBJ2-7
D: TRBD2
V: TRBV27

CDR3: CASSVYGGASDTQYF
DNA: TGTGCCAGCAGCGTGTACGGGGGGGCTTCAGATACGCAGTATTTT
size: -
J: TRBJ2-3
D: TRBD2
V: TRBV9

CDR3: CASSSDRGAEAFF
DNA: TGTGCTAGCAGCTCCGACAGGGGAGCTGAAGCTTTCTTT
size: -
J: TRBJ1-1
D: TRBD1
V: TRBV7-7

CDR3: CASSPATGVVAEAFF
DNA: TGTGCCAGCTCACCAGCGACAGGGGTGGTAGCTGAAGCTTTCTTT
size: many
J: TRBJ1-1
D: TRBD1
V: TRBV18

CDR3: CASSSQGQRDTGELFF
DNA: TGTGCCAGCAGCTCGCAGGGACAGCGGGACACCGGGGAGCTGTTTTTT
size: -
J: TRBJ2-2
D: -
V: TRBV5-6

CDR3: CASSSGSPASKLFF
DNA: TGTGCCAGCAGCTCCGGGAGTCCGGCCTCTAAACTGTTTTTT
size: -
J: TRBJ1-4
D: -
V: TRBV6-4

CDR3: CASSSWGTANSPLHF
DNA: TGTGCCAGCAGTTCCTGGGGGACAGCAAATTCACCCCTCCACTTT
size: few
J: TRBJ1-6
D: TRBD1
V: TRBV6-2/TRBV6-3

CDR3: CATRGGVSQPQHF
DNA: TGTGCCACCCGTGGCGGGGTAAGTCAGCCCCAGCATTTT
size: -
J: TRBJ1-5
D: -
V: TRBV6-5

CDR3: CASSLRIQGALNTEAFF
DNA: TGCGCCAGCAGCTTGCGTATTCAGGGGGCACTGAACACTGAAGCTTTCTTT
size: few
J: TRBJ1-1
D: TRBD1
V: TRBV5-1

CDR3: CASRKTGGKGYTF
DNA: TGTGCCAGCAGAAAAACGGGGGGAAAGGGCTACACCTTC
size: once
J: TRBJ1-2
D: -
V: TRBV6-5

CDR3: CASSPRQGIYEQYF
DNA: TGTGCCAGCAGCCCCCGACAGGGAATCTACGAGCAGTACTTC
size: -
J: TRBJ2-7
D: TRBD1
V: TRBV7-2